This TCR beta chain was profiled in a study of T cells expressing NK-cell markers. Whole-study findings and limits: Each of six donors carried dominant NKG2C+ clonotypes accounting for about 1.0-7.0% of CD8+ T cells.

About this clonotype: Its specificity is not known.

For each CDR3 protein, TCRdb gives one entry from its re-call of the 5' RACE reads, without DNA. Its listing shows a few hundred thousand distinct CDR3 sequences. The V gene's germline CDR1 is PRHDT and CDR2 FYEKMQ (reference sequence). The CDR3 runs to 16 residues. The source of this sequence is a man between 18 and 29 years old in good health. The sample consisted of blood T cells: a sorted CD56 or NKG2C T cell subset, CD4+ or CD8+ T cells, or bulk PBMC T cells (not recorded which). V gene TRBV13 combines with J gene TRBJ2-1; TCRdb selects TRBD1, and the lack of DNA leaves this call unchecked. CDR3 loop: CASTGGRGGRYNEQFF.